This T cell receptor (beta chain) was retrieved from a study of human T cells and chemical hapten exposure. Study summary: The sensitizing agent was 2% DPC, placed on around 2 cm by around 2 cm of upper inner arm skin. General study findings and limits: TCRs exceeding a frequency of 1 in 1000 stayed unchanged under DPC sensitization.

This clonotype was recorded many times. Antigen specificity is unknown. Documented time point: patch test 1, 2 weeks after DPC sensitization. The treatment denotes: therapeutic diphenylcyclopropenone sensitization with weekly scalp DPC. Blood draws preceded each patch test application. Participating donors were patients with alopecia, aged 18 to 70 years, considered appropriate candidates for DPC. CDR1 and CDR2 (germline): SGHNT, YYREEE (reference sequence). The CDR3 runs 13 residues. V was pared by 0 bases and J by 4 bases, with 6 bases between. TCRdb redid the calling of the RACE reads with MiXCR, one entry per CDR3 protein. The sample contains under 120,000 distinct CDR3 sequences, around 10% of which appear only once.

The V and J genes are TRBV5-4 and TRBJ2-3, with D unresolved. Sequences were derived from whole blood, sampled in connection with sensitization to the hapten diphenylcyclopropenone (DPC). The source of this sequence is a woman aged 40-49 years with alopecia areata. Some clones in this sample may be carry-over from other donors' samples. In DNA, the CDR3 is TGTGCCAGCAGCTTGGGCGTCCCAGATACGCAGTATTTT. Its protein is CASSLGVPDTQYF.